These 20 T cell receptor beta chains came from one sample sequenced in a study of T cell repertoires in cytomegalovirus infection. One entry per CDR3 protein results from TCRdb running MiXCR on the reads. Found here are fewer than 200,000 distinct CDR3 sequences, approximately 15% of them singletons; the top ten hold 27%. Sequences were obtained from PBMCs. These receptors all stem from a human donor in good health (CMV status not recorded). Some clones in this sample may be carry-over from other donors' samples.

The chain joins TRBV28 to TRBJ2-2; 9 bases fit TRBD2. The CDR3 is 13 residues long. Trimming took 10 bases from V and 4 from J; bases not matched to a gene: 4. The V gene's germline CDR1 is MDHEN and CDR2 SYDVKM. Here the CDR3 reads CATPSGTTGELFF. Here the CDR3 DNA reads TGTGCCACCCCTAGCGGGACCACCGGGGAGCTGTTTTTT.

This clonotype was detected only a few times. The chain recombines TRBV2 with TRBJ1-5; D uncertain. CDR1 SNHLY and CDR2 FYNNEI come from the germline V gene. The CDR3 totals 13 residues. V shed 6 bases and J shed 2 bases, with 8 bases lying between them. The CDR3 loop is CASRGPGNQPQHF. The CDR3 region has the DNA TGTGCCAGCAGGGGCCCCGGCAATCAGCCCCAGCATTTT.

V is TRBV7-9 and J is TRBJ2-1; D uncertain. This CDR3 is 14 amino acids long. V lost 3 bases, J lost 0 bases, and 6 bases lay in between. Germline assignment: CDR1 SEHNR and CDR2 FQNEAQ (reference sequence). DNA for the CDR3: TGTGCCAGCAGCTTTGTTGCCTCCTACAATGAGCAGTTCTTC. It translates to CASSFVASYNEQFF.

This rearrangement joins TRBV5-1 to TRBJ1-4; D is perhaps TRBD1 (6 bases). The CDR3 is 15 amino acids. CDR1 and CDR2 from the germline V gene are SGHRS and YFSETQ. Trimming shortened V by 0 bases and J by 3 bases, and 9 bases separated the two germline ends. CDR3 region: CASSLDTGSNEKLFF. CDR3 DNA sequence: TGCGCCAGCAGCTTGGATACAGGGTCTAATGAAAAACTGTTTTTT.

The V gene is TRBV20-1, the J gene TRBJ2-7; TRBD2 aligns across 12 bases. CDR3 size: 15 residues. Per the germline V gene, CDR1 is DFQATT and CDR2 is SNEGSKA (reference sequence). The V segment lost 6 bases and the J segment 0 bases; nucleotides outside the gene matches: 6. The CDR3 sequence is CSAGTSGRLSYEQYF. For the CDR3, the DNA is TGCAGTGCCGGGACTAGCGGGCGTCTCTCCTACGAGCAGTACTTC.

This clonotype has just a few counts. V usage is TRBV11-2 and J usage is TRBJ1-2; no clear D. V lost 0 bases, J lost 4 bases, and 6 bases lay in between. The CDR3 contains 13 residues. Germline V gene lookup returns CDR1 SGHAT and CDR2 FQNNGV. The CDR3 here is CASSLEGIYGYTF. The DNA of the CDR3 is TGTGCCAGCAGCTTAGAAGGGATCTATGGCTACACCTTC.

This clonotype was detected ten times or more. The chain recombines TRBV7-2 with TRBJ1-4; D gene unclear. CDR3 length equals 15 residues. CDR1 is SGHTA and CDR2 is FQGNSA in the germline V gene. V was cut by 4 bases and J by 7 bases, with 16 bases left in between. The CDR3 DNA is TGTGCCAGCAGCTCCGGGTCCGGGCACGGTGAAAAACTGTTTTTT. It yields the protein CASSSGSGHGEKLFF.

This clonotype was seen repeatedly, ten times or more. This sequence joins TRBV24-1 and TRBJ1-2; TRBD1 matches at 7 bases. Germline V lookup: CDR1 KGHDR, CDR2 SFDVKD. This CDR3 comprises 15 residues. The ends lost 4 bases at V and 5 bases at J; junction bases unmatched: 9. The CDR3 is CATSDPGQAGYGYTF. CDR3 nucleotides: TGTGCCACCAGTGACCCCGGACAGGCCGGGTATGGCTACACCTTC.

This clonotype was counted at least ten times. This chain joins TRBV11-2 and TRBJ2-1; D remains ambiguous. V shed 2 bases and J shed 9 bases, with 11 bases lying between them. CDR1 and CDR2 (germline): SGHAT, FQNNGV. The length of the CDR3 is 13 residues. CDR3 region: CASSLSGMGEQFF. Here the CDR3 DNA reads TGTGCCAGCAGCTTATCTGGAATGGGTGAGCAGTTCTTC.

This clonotype showed up many times. This chain connects TRBV12-3 or TRBV12-4 to TRBJ2-1; 7 bases are a match to TRBD2. This CDR3 has 15 residues. V dropped 7 bases and J dropped 4; count of bases not matched to a gene: 10. The chain's CDR3 is CASTWGGGGYNEQFF. Written as DNA, the CDR3 is TGTGCCAGCACCTGGGGGGGAGGAGGATACAATGAGCAGTTCTTC.

This clonotype was seen repeatedly, ten times or more. The chain couples TRBV7-2 to TRBJ2-7; TRBD2 matches 10 bases. Germline values: CDR1 SGHTA, CDR2 FQGNSA. After removal of 1 base from V and 4 bases from J, the junction contained 16 bases not matched to a gene. This CDR3 comprises 19 residues. The CDR3 sequence is CASSLEASGRGRSRYEQYF. The CDR3 nucleotides are TGTGCCAGCAGCTTAGAGGCTAGCGGGAGAGGCAGGTCTAGATACGAGCAGTACTTC. Using reference TRBV7-2 and TRBJ2-7 for the parts outside the CDR3, the full variable domain is GAGVSQSPSNKVTEKGKDVELRCDPISGHTALYWYRQSLGQGLEFLIYFQGNSAPDKSGLPSDRFSAERTGGSVSTLTIQRTQQEDSAVYLCASSLEASGRGRSRYEQYFGPGTRLTVT.

This clonotype has only a few counts. V usage is TRBV29-1 and J usage is TRBJ1-2; unclear D gene. The V gene's germline CDR1 is SQVTM and CDR2 ANQGSEA. CDR3 length equals 12 residues. V was clipped by 6 bases and J by 1 base, with 9 bases between them. CDR3 region: CSVRTVNYGYTF. The CDR3 nucleotides are TGCAGCGTCCGGACGGTTAACTATGGCTACACCTTC. The full variable domain, its missing parts supplied by reference TRBV29-1 and TRBJ1-2, is SAVISQKPSRDICQRGTSLTIQCQVDSQVTMMFWYRQQPGQSLTLIATANQGSEATYESGFVIDKFPISRPNLTFSTLTVSNMSPEDSSIYLCSVRTVNYGYTFGSGTRLTVV.

This clonotype was seen many times. V usage is TRBV10-3 and J usage is TRBJ2-3; a weak D match, TRBD2 (6 bases). Germline values: CDR1 ENHRY, CDR2 SYGVKD. This CDR3 has 16 residues. V was shortened by 0 bases and J by 4 bases, with 14 bases between the two germline ends. CDR3 protein: CAISESRWGVADTQYF. The CDR3 bases are TGTGCCATCAGTGAGTCAAGGTGGGGGGTCGCAGATACGCAGTATTTT.

The gene calls are TRBV29-1 and TRBJ2-7, with 7 bases identical to TRBD1. V was clipped by 4 bases and J by 1 base; unmatched bases: 7. CDR3 length: 14 amino acids. Germline-derived CDR1 and CDR2 are SQVTM and ANQGSEA. CDR3 region: CSVVGGSFSYEQYF. In nucleotides, the CDR3 is TGCAGCGTTGTAGGGGGCTCCTTTTCCTACGAGCAGTACTTC.

This chain joins TRBV19 and TRBJ1-6; 9 bases are shared with TRBD1. CDR3 length: 14 residues. The V gene's germline CDR1 is LNHDA and CDR2 SQIVND (reference sequence). The ends lost 7 bases at V and 9 bases at J; junction bases unmatched: 7. CDR3 sequence: CASTLGQGFSPLHF. The CDR3 coding sequence is TGTGCCAGTACCCTGGGACAGGGTTTTTCACCCCTCCACTTT. Combining the CDR3 with reference TRBV19 and TRBJ1-6 gives the whole variable domain DGGITQSPKYLFRKEGQNVTLSCEQNLNHDAMYWYRQDPGQGLRLIYYSQIVNDFQKGDIAEGYSVSREKKESFPLTVTSAQKNPTAFYLCASTLGQGFSPLHFGNGTRLTVT.

The table lists this clonotype with many counts. J is TRBJ2-3 and V is TRBV29-1; perhaps TRBD1 as D (6 bases). The CDR3 loop spans 14 amino acids. Germline V CDR1 and CDR2: SQVTM, ANQGSEA. Trimming shortened V by 4 bases and J by 2 bases, and 13 bases separated the two germline ends. The DNA for the CDR3 is TGCAGCGTTGGGGGACACGACAACACAGATACGCAGTATTTT. Translation gives CSVGGHDNTDTQYF.

The chain couples TRBV3-1 to TRBJ2-1; 7 nucleotides match TRBD2. Unmatched junction bases numbered 6, after V lost 4 bases and J lost 9 bases. Germline-derived CDR1 and CDR2 are LGHDT and YNNKEL (reference sequence). The CDR3 consists of 13 residues. This CDR3 is CASSRGLNFEQFF. The CDR3 DNA sequence: TGTGCCAGCAGCCGGGGACTAAATTTTGAGCAGTTCTTC.

The chain links TRBV11-3 to TRBJ2-2; 8 positions match TRBD2. V dropped 3 bases and J dropped 3; count of bases not matched to a gene: 3. Germline values: CDR1 SGHNT, CDR2 YENEEA. The CDR3 totals 15 residues. The CDR3 region has the DNA TGTGCCAGCAGCTTTTCGGGGGGGGACACCGGGGAGCTGTTTTTT. This gives the protein CASSFSGGDTGELFF.

The table lists this clonotype with a few counts. The CDR3: CASRPETGELFF. In DNA, the CDR3 is TGTGCCAGCAGGCCAGAGACCGGGGAGCTGTTTTTT. This chain joins TRBV2 and TRBJ2-2, with D unclear. The V and J ends lost 6 bases and 5 bases respectively, with 7 bases between them. The CDR3 length is 12 residues. The germline CDR1 and CDR2 sequences are SNHLY and FYNNEI. Looking up the rest from reference TRBV2 and TRBJ2-2 gives the full variable domain: EPEVTQTPSHQVTQMGQEVILRCVPISNHLYFYWYRQILGQKVEFLVSFYNNEISEKSEIFDDQFSVERPDGSNFTLKIRSTKLEDSAMYFCASRPETGELFFGEGSRLTVL.

This clonotype was seen repeatedly, ten times or more. The J gene is TRBJ2-6, the V gene TRBV30; D not certain. Trimming took 3 bases from V and 6 from J, leaving 9 bases between them. There are 13 residues in the CDR3. Germline V gene data show CDR1 as GTSNPN and CDR2 as SVGIG (reference sequence). In DNA, the CDR3 is TGTGCCTGGAGCGAGGCACTGGCCAACGTCCTGACTTTC. Its protein is CAWSEALANVLTF.